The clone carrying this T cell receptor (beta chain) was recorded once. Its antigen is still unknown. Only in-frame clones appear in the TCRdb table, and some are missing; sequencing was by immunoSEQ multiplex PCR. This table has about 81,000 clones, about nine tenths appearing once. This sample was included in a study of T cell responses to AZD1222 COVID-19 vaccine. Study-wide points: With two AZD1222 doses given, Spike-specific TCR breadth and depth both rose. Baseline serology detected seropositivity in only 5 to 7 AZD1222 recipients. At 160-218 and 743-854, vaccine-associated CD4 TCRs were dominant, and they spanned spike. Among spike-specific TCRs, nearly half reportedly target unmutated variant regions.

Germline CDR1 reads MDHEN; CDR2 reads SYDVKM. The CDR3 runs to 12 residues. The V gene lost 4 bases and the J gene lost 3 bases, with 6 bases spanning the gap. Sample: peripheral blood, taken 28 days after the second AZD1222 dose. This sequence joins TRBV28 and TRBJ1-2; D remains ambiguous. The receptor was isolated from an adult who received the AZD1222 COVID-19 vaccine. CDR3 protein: CASSWRDYGYTF. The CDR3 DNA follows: TGTGCCAGCAGTTGGCGAGACTATGGCTACACCTTC.